This T cell receptor (beta chain) came from a study of radiotherapy plus CTLA-4 blockade in lung cancer. Clones were read by immunoSEQ multiplex PCR, and TCRdb kept only the in-frame ones, dropping some. Of nearly 95,000 clones in the sample, around 84% were seen once. The CDR3 contains 16 residues. Germline V gene data show CDR1 as LNHNV and CDR2 as YYDKDF (reference sequence). J gave up 0 bases and V 3 bases, and 2 bases lay outside the gene matches. The sample here was peripheral blood, taken from a patient treated with radiotherapy plus ipilimumab. This TCR came from a human donor with non-small cell lung cancer that progressed on radiotherapy plus ipilimumab. This sequence joins TRBV15 and TRBJ2-6; 7 bases match TRBD2. CDR3 sequence (DNA): TGTGCCACCAGCAGGGGCGGGAGCTCTGGGGCCAACGTCCTGACTTTC. Protein product: CATSRGGSSGANVLTF.